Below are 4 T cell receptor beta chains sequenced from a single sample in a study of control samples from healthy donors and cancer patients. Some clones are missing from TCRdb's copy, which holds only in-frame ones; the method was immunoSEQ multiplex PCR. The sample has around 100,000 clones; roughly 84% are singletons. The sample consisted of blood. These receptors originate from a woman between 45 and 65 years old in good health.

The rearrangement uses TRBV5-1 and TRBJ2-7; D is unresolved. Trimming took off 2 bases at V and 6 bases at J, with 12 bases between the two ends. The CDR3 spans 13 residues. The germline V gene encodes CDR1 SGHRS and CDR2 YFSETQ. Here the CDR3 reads CASSLLPYSEQYF. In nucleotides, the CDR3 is TGCGCCAGCAGCTTACTCCCCTACAGCGAGCAGTACTTC.

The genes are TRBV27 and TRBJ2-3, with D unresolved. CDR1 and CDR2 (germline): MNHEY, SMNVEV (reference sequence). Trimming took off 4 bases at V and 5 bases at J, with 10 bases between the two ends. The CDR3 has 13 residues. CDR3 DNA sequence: TGTGCCAGCAGTTGGTCAAGGGAAGATACGCAGTATTTT. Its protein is CASSWSREDTQYF.

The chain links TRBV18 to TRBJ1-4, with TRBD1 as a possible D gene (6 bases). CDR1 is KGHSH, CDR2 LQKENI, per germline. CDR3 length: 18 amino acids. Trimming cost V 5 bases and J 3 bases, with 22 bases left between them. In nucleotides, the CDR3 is TGTGCCAGCTCATCCAGTACAGGGTTTTTGTATGCTAATGAAAAACTGTTTTTT. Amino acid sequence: CASSSSTGFLYANEKLFF. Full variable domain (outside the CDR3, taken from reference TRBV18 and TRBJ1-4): NAGVMQNPRHLVRRRGQEARLRCSPMKGHSHVYWYRQLPEEGLKFMVYLQKENIIDESGMPKERFSAEFPKEGPSILRIQQVVRGDSAAYFCASSSSTGFLYANEKLFFGSGTQLSVL.

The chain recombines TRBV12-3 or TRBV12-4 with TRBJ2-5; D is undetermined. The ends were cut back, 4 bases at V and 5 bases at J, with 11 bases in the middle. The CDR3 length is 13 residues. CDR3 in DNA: TGTGCCAGCAGTTCGACCCCGCTGGAGACCCAGTACTTC. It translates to CASSSTPLETQYF.